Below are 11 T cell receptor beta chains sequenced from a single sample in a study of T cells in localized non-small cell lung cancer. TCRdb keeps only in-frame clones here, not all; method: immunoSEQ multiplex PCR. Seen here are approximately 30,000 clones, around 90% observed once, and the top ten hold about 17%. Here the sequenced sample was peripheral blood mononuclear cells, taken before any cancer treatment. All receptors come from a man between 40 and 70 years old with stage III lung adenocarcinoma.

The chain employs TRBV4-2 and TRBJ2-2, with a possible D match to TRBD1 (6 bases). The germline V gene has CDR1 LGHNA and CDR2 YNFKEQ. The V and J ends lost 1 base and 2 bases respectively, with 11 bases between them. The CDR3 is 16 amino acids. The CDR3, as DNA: TGTGCCAGCAGCCAAGTCCTACAGGGTAACACCGGGGAGCTGTTTTTT. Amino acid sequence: CASSQVLQGNTGELFF.

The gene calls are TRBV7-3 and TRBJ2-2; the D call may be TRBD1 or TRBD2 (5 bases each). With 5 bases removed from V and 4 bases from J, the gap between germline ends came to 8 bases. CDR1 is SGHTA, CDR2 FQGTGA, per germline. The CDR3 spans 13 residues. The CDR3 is CASSRDVTGELFF. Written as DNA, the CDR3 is TGTGCCAGCAGCCGGGACGTCACCGGGGAGCTGTTTTTT.

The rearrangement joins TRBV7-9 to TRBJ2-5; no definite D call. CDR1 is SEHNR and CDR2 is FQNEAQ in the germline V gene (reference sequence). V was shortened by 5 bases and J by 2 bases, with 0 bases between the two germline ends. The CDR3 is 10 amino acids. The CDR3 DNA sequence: TGTGCCAGCAGCCAAGAGACCCAGTACTTC. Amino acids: CASSQETQYF.

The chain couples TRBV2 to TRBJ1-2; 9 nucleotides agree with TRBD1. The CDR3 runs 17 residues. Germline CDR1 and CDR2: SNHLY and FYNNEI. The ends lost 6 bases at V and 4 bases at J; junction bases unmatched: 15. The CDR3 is CASSLGGTGNNLYGYTF. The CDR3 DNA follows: TGTGCCAGCAGCTTAGGGGGGACAGGGAATAATCTCTATGGCTACACCTTC.

The CDR3 region is CAPEGRPYEQYF. The CDR3 DNA follows: TGCGCGCCCGAGGGGAGACCCTACGAGCAGTACTTC. V usage is TRBV10-1 and J usage is TRBJ2-7, with D possibly called TRBD1 or TRBD2 (5 bases each). This CDR3 is built from 12 residues. Germline CDR1 reads WNHNN; CDR2 reads SYGVQD (reference sequence).

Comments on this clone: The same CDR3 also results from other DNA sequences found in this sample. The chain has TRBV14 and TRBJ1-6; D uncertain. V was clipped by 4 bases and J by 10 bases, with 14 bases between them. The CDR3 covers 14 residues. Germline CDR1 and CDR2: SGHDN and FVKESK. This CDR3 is CASSRGGSHSPLHF. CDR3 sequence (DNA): TGTGCCAGCAGCCGGGGAGGTTCCCACTCACCCCTCCACTTT.

The chain's CDR3 is CASSGRQGLNTEAFF. CDR3 DNA sequence: TGTGCCAGCAGTGGGAGACAGGGTTTGAACACTGAAGCTTTCTTT. The chain is built from TRBV6-1 and TRBJ1-1, with 7 bases that match TRBD1. CDR1 and CDR2 from the germline V gene are MNHNS and SASEGT. J was trimmed by 0 bases and V by 4 bases; bases with no gene match: 5. The CDR3 sequence is 15 residues long.

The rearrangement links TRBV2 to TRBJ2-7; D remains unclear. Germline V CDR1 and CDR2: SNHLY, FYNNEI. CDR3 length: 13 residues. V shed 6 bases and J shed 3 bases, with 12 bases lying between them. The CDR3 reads CASSLSDRYEQYF. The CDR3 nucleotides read TGTGCCAGCAGCTTATCGGACCGCTACGAGCAGTACTTC.

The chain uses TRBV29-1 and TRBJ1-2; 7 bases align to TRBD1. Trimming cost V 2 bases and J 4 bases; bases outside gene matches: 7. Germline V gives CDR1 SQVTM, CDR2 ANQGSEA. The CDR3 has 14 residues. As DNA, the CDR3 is TGCAGCGTTGAATTGAGGGGGCCGGTCTATGGCTACACCTTC. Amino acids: CSVELRGPVYGYTF.

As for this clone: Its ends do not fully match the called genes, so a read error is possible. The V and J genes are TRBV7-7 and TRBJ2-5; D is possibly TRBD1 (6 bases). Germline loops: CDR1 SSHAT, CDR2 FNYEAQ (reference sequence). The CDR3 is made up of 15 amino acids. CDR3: CASSSGAGVQETQYF. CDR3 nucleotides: TGTGCTAGCAGCTCTGGAGCAGGGGTTCAAGAGACCCAGTACTTC.

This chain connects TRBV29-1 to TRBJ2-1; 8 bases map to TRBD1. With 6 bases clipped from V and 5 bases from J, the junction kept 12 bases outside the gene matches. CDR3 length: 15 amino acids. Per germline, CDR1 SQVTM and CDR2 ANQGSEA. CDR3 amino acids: CSVGQDRALHNEQFF. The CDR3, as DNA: TGCAGCGTGGGCCAGGACAGGGCCCTTCACAATGAGCAGTTCTTC.